Described below is a single T cell receptor beta chain sequence and its context. The specificity of this receptor is unknown. Base qualities are missing; no much larger clone stands one base away. Each collaborating institution followed its own protocols to collect whole blood in K2EDTA tubes. For TCRbeta analysis, collaborators shipped samples as frozen whole blood, isolated PBMCs, or DNA extracted from either of those sample types. This specimen comes from a study of blood T cell repertoires in COVID-19 (dated by TCRdb to 2018 to 2020). Looking at the study overall: Samples from collaborators originated in the United States, Italy and Spain and spanned both the acute and convalescent phases of COVID-19. Deeply sampled blood TCRbeta repertoires from subjects exposed to, actively infected with, or recovered from COVID-19 were included in the dataset. The sample metadata nearly always contained a de-identified subject ID, COVID-19 status, age in years and sex. The repertoires were released in a freely available public database meant as a resource for research on the immune response to SARS-CoV-2. The samples were drawn from the first 160 participants of the ongoing ImmuneRACE study and from some 1,300 subjects provided by 6 global collaborators. The material from the prospective study consisted of cDNA or gDNA derived from T cells, B-cell-depleted T cells, or PBMCs. HLA class I and class II types, where available, came from metadata supplied by the sample provider rather than from assay-based typing. Study-wide conclusions, independent of this receptor: How much clinical and demographic metadata was included differed by source and by participant, and the metadata was provided uncurated.

V loses 6 bases of germline sequence and J loses 4 bases, and the interval between the two ends is 13 bases. The cysteine opens and the phenylalanine closes a CDR3 of 15 amino acids. The kept DNA is CDR3 alone, 45 bases in frame from the first base. Taken from the germline V gene, the CDR1 and CDR2 loops are MNHEY and SVGAGI. TCRbeta CDR3 regions were amplified from genomic DNA using the immunoSEQ Assay, a bias-controlled multiplex PCR. On the study's bioinformatics: The number of nucleated cells in each sample was estimated from the amplification of reference gene primers within the assay. To quantify the absolute abundance of each unique TCRbeta CDR3 rearrangement, sequence reads were collapsed and filtered. For each sample, productive Simpson clonality was calculated by taking the square root of Simpson's diversity index across productive rearrangements. Drawn from immuneACCESS, this table holds only the in-frame rearrangements with V and J called that TCRdb kept. Clones are partly lost; checked studies trace under half to an unresolved V gene and leave the rest unexplained. Clone size and the V and J calls come from that table; the DNA yielded D and trimming. The sample data list some 120,000 clones, and around 90% of these were observed just once. The biggest ten clones account for about 1.6% of the sample.

The source material was peripheral blood. Recombination connected TRBV6-5 to TRBJ1-6; a weak D assignment points to TRBD1 (6 bases agree). The clonotype was recovered from a human donor in a cohort sampled during active COVID-19. The CDR3: CASRSGQSYNSPLHF. The sequence in DNA is TGTGCCAGCAGGTCAGGACAGTCTTATAATTCACCCCTCCACTTT.